Listed here are 16 T cell receptor beta chains from one sample, sequenced in a study of cytomegalovirus exposure and HLA in healthy donors. Repertoires were generated with immunoSEQ multiplex PCR, while TCRdb's copy carries only in-frame clones and drops some. The table lists about 160,000 clones, approximately 81% of them singletons. Sequencing used PBMCs. The origin of the receptors is a man aged 25-45 years in good health and CMV-seropositive.

In this sample, this clone turned up a few times. The chain recombines TRBV7-9 with TRBJ2-5; 7 bases map to TRBD2. CDR1 SEHNR and CDR2 FQNEAQ come from the germline V gene (reference sequence). Unmatched junction bases numbered 13, after V lost 3 bases and J lost 9 bases. This CDR3 region has 15 residues. Written as DNA, the CDR3 is TGTGCCAGCAGCTTTAGCCTAGCGGACCCACGGGCCCAGTACTTC. It is translated as CASSFSLADPRAQYF.

This clone was seen once. The chain recombines TRBV10-3 with TRBJ1-2; D perhaps matches TRBD1 (6 bases). Between the trimmed V and J ends, which lost 1 base and 3 bases, there was a span of 12 bases. Germline values: CDR1 ENHRY, CDR2 SYGVKD. The CDR3 covers 15 residues. The CDR3 DNA is TGTGCCATCAGTGAGTTTCCAGGGGAAGACTATGGCTACACCTTC. Translation: CAISEFPGEDYGYTF.

The V gene is TRBV28, the J gene TRBJ2-7, with 9 positions matching TRBD1. The length of the CDR3 is 14 residues. CDR1 and CDR2 from the germline V gene are MDHEN and SYDVKM. The junction had 5 bases not matched to a gene; V was cut back by 3 bases and J by 5 bases. The CDR3 DNA is TGTGCCAGCAGTTTTCGGGACAGGGACCACGAGCAGTACTTC. Translation gives CASSFRDRDHEQYF. Full variable domain (remainder filled in from reference TRBV28 and TRBJ2-7): DVKVTQSSRYLVKRTGEKVFLECVQDMDHENMFWYRQDPGLGLRLIYFSYDVKMKEKGDIPEGYSVSREKKERFSLILESASTNQTSMYLCASSFRDRDHEQYFGPGTRLTVT.

V is TRBV28 and J is TRBJ2-6; 8 positions match TRBD2. CDR3 length: 17 amino acids. Germline V lookup: CDR1 MDHEN, CDR2 SYDVKM. V lost 7 bases to trimming and J lost 0 bases; unmatched junction nucleotides: 8. CDR3 in amino acids: CASTTSGSNSGANVLTF. CDR3 nucleotides: TGTGCCAGCACGACGAGCGGGAGTAACTCTGGGGCCAACGTCCTGACTTTC.

This clone was observed once. This chain joins TRBV5-1 and TRBJ1-2; D is uncertain. CDR3 size: 14 residues. Germline assignment: CDR1 SGHRS and CDR2 YFSETQ. Trimming cost V 2 bases and J 1 base, with 9 bases left between them. CDR3 region: CASSFGGNNYGYTF. The CDR3, as DNA: TGCGCCAGCAGCTTTGGAGGGAATAACTATGGCTACACCTTC.

In the case of this clone: Other DNA sequences from this sample encode an identical CDR3 as well. J is TRBJ2-5 and V is TRBV30; a weak D match, TRBD2 (5 bases). Germline V CDR1 and CDR2: GTSNPN, SVGIG (reference sequence). This CDR3 spans 13 amino acids. Trimming removed 0 bases at V and 1 base at J, with 6 bases between. Here the CDR3 reads CAWSVGSQETQYF. Written as DNA, the CDR3 is TGTGCCTGGAGTGTGGGGAGCCAAGAGACCCAGTACTTC. The complete variable domain, with remaining parts taken from reference TRBV30 and TRBJ2-5, reads SQTIHQWPATLVQPVGSPLSLECTVEGTSNPNLYWYRQAAGRGLQLLFYSVGIGQISSEVPQNLSASRPQDRQFILSSKKLLLSDSGFYLCAWSVGSQETQYFGPGTRLLVL.

The chain employs TRBV18 and TRBJ2-7, with 7 bases identical to TRBD2. CDR3 length: 17 residues. The germline V gene has CDR1 KGHSH and CDR2 LQKENI. V lost 2 bases, J lost 6 bases, and 16 bases stayed unmatched. This chain's CDR3 is CASSPTLGGTFGREQYF. The CDR3 DNA reads as TGTGCCAGCTCACCAACCCTCGGGGGGACCTTTGGTCGCGAGCAGTACTTC.

The V gene is TRBV6-1, the J gene TRBJ2-7, with D perhaps TRBD1 (5 bases). Germline V gene lookup returns CDR1 MNHNS and CDR2 SASEGT. The CDR3 sequence is 13 residues long. Trimming shortened V by 5 bases and J by 2 bases, and 10 bases separated the two germline ends. The CDR3 coding sequence is TGTGCCAGCAGTTGGGGCGCAGCCTACGAGCAGTACTTC. This translates into CASSWGAAYEQYF.

The V gene is TRBV28, the J gene TRBJ2-7, with 11 positions matching TRBD2. Germline V CDR1 and CDR2: MDHEN, SYDVKM. With V trimmed by 5 bases and J by 6 bases, 9 bases remained unmatched. This CDR3 comprises 15 residues. CDR3 DNA: TGTGCCAGCAGTCTACTAGCGGGGGTAAGGGCCGAGCAGTACTTC. Amino acid sequence: CASSLLAGVRAEQYF.

V is TRBV7-3 and J is TRBJ2-2, with TRBD1 as a possible D gene (5 bases). The CDR3 is 14 residues long. With 2 bases removed from V and 6 bases from J, the gap between germline ends came to 10 bases. CDR1 is SGHTA and CDR2 is FQGTGA in the germline V gene. The CDR3 sequence is CASSLDRGSGELFF. CDR3 nucleotide sequence: TGTGCCAGCAGCTTAGATAGGGGTTCCGGGGAGCTGTTTTTT. Filled out from reference TRBV7-3 and TRBJ2-2, the complete variable domain reads GAGVSQTPSNKVTEKGKYVELRCDPISGHTALYWYRQSLGQGPEFLIYFQGTGAADDSGLPNDRFFAVRPEGSVSTLKIQRTERGDSAVYLCASSLDRGSGELFFGEGSRLTVL.

The J gene is TRBJ2-7, the V gene TRBV30; unclear D gene. The ends were cut back, 0 bases at V and 0 bases at J, with 9 bases in the middle. The CDR3 totals 14 residues. CDR1 GTSNPN and CDR2 SVGIG come from the germline V gene (reference sequence). The CDR3 is CAWSVRPGSYEQYF. The DNA for the CDR3 is TGTGCCTGGAGTGTAAGACCGGGCTCCTACGAGCAGTACTTC.

The chain recombines TRBV5-6 with TRBJ1-2; a weak D match, TRBD1 (5 bases). V was shortened by 3 bases and J by 4 bases, with 13 bases between the two germline ends. The CDR3 has 14 amino acids. CDR1 and CDR2 from the germline V gene are SGHDT and YYEEEE. The CDR3 coding sequence is TGTGCCAGCAGCTCATTGGGGGGGACCTATGGCTACACCTTC. Amino acids: CASSSLGGTYGYTF.

V and J are TRBV18 and TRBJ2-1, with 7 bases lining up with TRBD2. Germline V CDR1 and CDR2: KGHSH, LQKENI. The CDR3 is made up of 13 amino acids. The ends lost 5 bases at V and 10 bases at J; junction bases unmatched: 8. CDR3 in amino acids: CASSIKRGGEQFF. The DNA for the CDR3 is TGTGCCAGCTCAATCAAGCGGGGAGGCGAGCAGTTCTTC.

The DNA for the CDR3 is TGTGCCAGCAGCACCACATACGAGCAGTACTTC. Translation gives CASSTTYEQYF. The genes are TRBV28 and TRBJ2-7; D gene ambiguous. Trimming took off 6 bases at V and 4 bases at J, with 7 bases between the two ends. From germline, CDR1 is MDHEN and CDR2 SYDVKM. The CDR3 totals 11 residues. The entire variable domain, with the rest obtained from reference TRBV28 and TRBJ2-7, is as follows: DVKVTQSSRYLVKRTGEKVFLECVQDMDHENMFWYRQDPGLGLRLIYFSYDVKMKEKGDIPEGYSVSREKKERFSLILESASTNQTSMYLCASSTTYEQYFGPGTRLTVT.

The V call is TRBV27, the J call TRBJ2-3, with D tentatively TRBD2 (5 bases). Germline CDR1 and CDR2: MNHEY and SMNVEV (reference sequence). This CDR3 has 12 residues. The ends were cut back, 5 bases at V and 5 bases at J, with 8 bases in the middle. This chain's CDR3 is CASSNRGDTQYF. CDR3 in DNA: TGTGCCAGCAGTAACCGGGGAGATACGCAGTATTTT.

The rearrangement uses TRBV29-1 and TRBJ1-5; a weak D match, TRBD1 (6 bases). The germline V and J ends were trimmed by 5 bases and 0 bases, with 11 bases remaining between them. CDR1 is SQVTM and CDR2 is ANQGSEA in the germline V gene. This CDR3 is 14 amino acids long. CDR3 region: CSVPGQNSNQPQHF. In DNA form, the CDR3 reads TGCAGCGTTCCCGGACAGAATAGCAATCAGCCCCAGCATTTT.